This T cell receptor beta chain came from a study of T cell responses to AZD1222 COVID-19 vaccine. Study-level points and caveats: It was only after the peak T cell response that any repertoires were sampled. Dominant at 160-218 and 743-854, vaccine-associated CD4 TCRs also spanned spike. Among the donors, most were white British and more were female, and clonal diversity was possibly underestimated.

The data were produced by immunoSEQ multiplex PCR, yet TCRdb's version contains in-frame clones alone and is incomplete. The sample lists roughly 150,000 clones; 92% were seen once. V was trimmed by 2 bases and J by 8 bases, leaving 9 bases between them. CDR1 and CDR2 from the germline V gene are GTSNPN and SVGIG (reference sequence). CDR3 length: 11 amino acids. As to this clone: Its antigen is currently unknown.

The genes are TRBV30 and TRBJ1-1; D gene unclear. The sequence was obtained from an adult in good health. The material was peripheral blood, obtained on day 0 of AZD1222 vaccination. The CDR3: CAWSPNSEAFF. The CDR3, as DNA: TGTGCCTGGAGTCCCAACAGCGAAGCTTTCTTT.